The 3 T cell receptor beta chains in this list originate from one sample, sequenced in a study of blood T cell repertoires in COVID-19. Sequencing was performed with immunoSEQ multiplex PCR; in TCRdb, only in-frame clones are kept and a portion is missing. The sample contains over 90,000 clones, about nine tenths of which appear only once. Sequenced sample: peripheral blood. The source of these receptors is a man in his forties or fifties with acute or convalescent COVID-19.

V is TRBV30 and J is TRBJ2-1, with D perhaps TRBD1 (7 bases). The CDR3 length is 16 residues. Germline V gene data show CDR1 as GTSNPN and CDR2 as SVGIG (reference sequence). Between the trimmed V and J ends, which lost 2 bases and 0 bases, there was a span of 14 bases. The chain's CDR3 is CAWSRGTDLSYNEQFF. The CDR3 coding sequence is TGTGCCTGGAGTCGCGGGACAGACCTCTCCTACAATGAGCAGTTCTTC. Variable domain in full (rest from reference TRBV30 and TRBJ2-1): SQTIHQWPATLVQPVGSPLSLECTVEGTSNPNLYWYRQAAGRGLQLLFYSVGIGQISSEVPQNLSASRPQDRQFILSSKKLLLSDSGFYLCAWSRGTDLSYNEQFFGPGTRLTVL.

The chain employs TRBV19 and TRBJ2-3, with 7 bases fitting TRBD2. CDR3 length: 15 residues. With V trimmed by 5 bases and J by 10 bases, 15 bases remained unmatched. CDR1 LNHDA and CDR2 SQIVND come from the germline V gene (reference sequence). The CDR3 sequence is CASSSSGLHSLAQYF. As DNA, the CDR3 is TGTGCCAGTAGTTCCTCGGGACTACACTCATTAGCGCAGTATTTT.

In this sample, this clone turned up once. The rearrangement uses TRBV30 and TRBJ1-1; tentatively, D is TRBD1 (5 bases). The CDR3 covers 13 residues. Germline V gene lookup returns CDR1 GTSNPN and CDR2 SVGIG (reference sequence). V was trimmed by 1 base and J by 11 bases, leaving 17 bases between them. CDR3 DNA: TGTGCCTGGAGTGGGACGGCGGGACGTGGGGCTTTCTTT. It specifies CAWSGTAGRGAFF.